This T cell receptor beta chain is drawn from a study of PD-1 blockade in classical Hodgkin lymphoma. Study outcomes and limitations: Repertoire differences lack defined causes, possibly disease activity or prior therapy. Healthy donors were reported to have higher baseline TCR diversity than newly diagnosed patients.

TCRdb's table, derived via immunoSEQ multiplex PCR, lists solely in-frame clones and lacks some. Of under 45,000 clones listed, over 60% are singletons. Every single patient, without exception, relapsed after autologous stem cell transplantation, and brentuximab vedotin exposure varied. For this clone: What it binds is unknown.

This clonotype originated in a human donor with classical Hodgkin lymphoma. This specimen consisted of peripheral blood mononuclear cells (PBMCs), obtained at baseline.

CDR3 loop: CAIGLGEQFF. The CDR3 DNA follows: TGTGCCATCGGACTAGGTGAGCAGTTCTTC. J is TRBJ2-1 and V is TRBV10-3; 7 bases align to TRBD2. Per the germline V gene, CDR1 is ENHRY and CDR2 is SYGVKD. There are 10 residues in the CDR3. V lost 8 bases to trimming and J lost 9 bases; unmatched junction nucleotides: 1.